These 8 T cell receptor beta chains were all obtained from the same sample, sequenced in a study of CD8 T cells in Susac syndrome. Random hexamers served to reverse transcribe roughly 0.5 to 1 ug RNA. TCRdb recomputed calls from the immunoSEQ multiplex PCR reads with MiXCR, one row per CDR3 protein. Here the sample spans some 190,000 distinct CDR3 sequences, about 95% being singletons. Sequences were obtained from CD4+ T cells from PBMCs. These receptors originate from a human donor in good health.

This rearrangement joins TRBV28 to TRBJ1-2; D is uncertain. This CDR3 contains 14 residues. CDR1 MDHEN and CDR2 SYDVKM come from the germline V gene. The ends were cut back, 5 bases at V and 3 bases at J, with 13 bases in the middle. CDR3 nucleotide sequence: TGTGCCAGCAGTCCTCAGACAATCTACTATGGCTACACCTTC. Its protein product is CASSPQTIYYGYTF.

This sequence joins TRBV27 and TRBJ2-2; D possibly matches TRBD1 or TRBD2 (5 bases each). The CDR3 consists of 14 residues. Trimming left V 7 bases short and J 6 bases short, with 15 bases between. CDR1 and CDR2 from the germline V gene are MNHEY and SMNVEV (reference sequence). In DNA form, the CDR3 reads TGTGCCAGCACTCGGGACGCGGTAGCCGGGGAGCTGTTTTTT. The encoded protein is CASTRDAVAGELFF.

The chain has TRBV6-5 and TRBJ2-5, with D perhaps TRBD1 or TRBD2 (5 bases each). Looked up from germline, CDR1 is MNHEY and CDR2 is SVGAGI. V lost 5 bases and J 0 bases, leaving 10 bases between the germline ends. The CDR3 length is 14 residues. This CDR3 reads CASSPEGYQETQYF. The CDR3 coding sequence is TGTGCCAGCAGTCCAGAGGGGTACCAAGAGACCCAGTACTTC.

The J gene is TRBJ2-1, the V gene TRBV24-1; 12 bases fit TRBD2. V lost 6 bases to trimming and J lost 15 bases; unmatched junction nucleotides: 14. CDR1 and CDR2 from the germline V gene are KGHDR and SFDVKD. The CDR3 length is 15 residues. The CDR3 protein is CATSRLGTSGPGWFF. The DNA for the CDR3 is TGTGCCACCAGTAGGCTCGGGACTAGCGGGCCAGGGTGGTTCTTC.

V usage is TRBV18 and J usage is TRBJ1-3; the D is unclear. The ends were cut back, 6 bases at V and 0 bases at J, with 12 bases in the middle. The CDR3 covers 15 residues. The germline CDR1 and CDR2 sequences are KGHSH and LQKENI. The CDR3 loop is CASSLGEGSGNTIYF. Here the CDR3 DNA reads TGTGCCAGCTCCCTCGGAGAGGGCTCTGGAAACACCATATATTTT.

J is TRBJ2-3 and V is TRBV30; D is unresolved. Germline-derived CDR1 and CDR2 are GTSNPN and SVGIG (reference sequence). The CDR3 has 14 residues. Trimming stripped 8 bases from V and 2 bases from J, with 17 bases between. CDR3 sequence reads: CALLRRQLTDTQYF. CDR3 nucleotides: TGTGCCCTCCTCCGCCGGCAGCTCACAGATACGCAGTATTTT.

V usage is TRBV20-1 and J usage is TRBJ2-7; 8 nucleotides line up with TRBD2. This CDR3 is 14 amino acids long. Trimming took 6 bases from V and 0 from J; bases not matched to a gene: 7. Germline V gives CDR1 DFQATT, CDR2 SNEGSKA (reference sequence). The CDR3 protein is CSASDSGTSYEQYF. CDR3 in DNA: TGCAGTGCGAGTGATAGCGGGACCTCCTACGAGCAGTACTTC.

The V gene is TRBV5-6, the J gene TRBJ2-6; D not resolved. V lost 1 base and J 0 bases, leaving 5 bases between the germline ends. Germline CDR1 reads SGHDT; CDR2 reads YYEEEE. CDR3 length: 15 amino acids. The CDR3 spells CASSLIGSGANVLTF. For the CDR3, the DNA is TGTGCCAGCAGCTTGATCGGCTCTGGGGCCAACGTCCTGACTTTC.